The 24 T cell receptor beta chains below all came from one sample that was sequenced in a study of blood T cell repertoires in COVID-19 (dated by TCRdb to the early 2020s). Receptor amplification or capture employed the immunoSEQ multiplex PCR assay. TCRdb stores this immuneACCESS table with in-frame sequences only. Part of the clones is absent; in the studies checked, under half of the shortfall reflects unresolved V genes, and no reason is known for the rest. The sample includes about 210,000 clones, with approximately 82% observed a single time. The ten largest make up approximately 12% of the sample. Sequencing was carried out using peripheral blood. The receptor set was obtained from a woman aged 40 to 50 with acute or convalescent COVID-19.

This clone has only one observation. The chain uses TRBV5-1 and TRBJ2-3; TRBD2 aligns across 13 bases. Per the germline V gene, CDR1 is SGHRS and CDR2 is YFSETQ. This CDR3 is 18 amino acids long. After removal of 4 bases from V and 5 bases from J, the junction contained 13 bases not matched to a gene. The CDR3 DNA is TGCGCCAGCAGCCCGGGGACTAGCGGGGCCCCGGGGCTAGATACGCAGTATTTT. Translation: CASSPGTSGAPGLDTQYF.

The chain is built from TRBV9 and TRBJ2-3; D unresolved. There are 15 residues in the CDR3. Trimming stripped 4 bases from V and 0 bases from J, with 12 bases between. CDR1 and CDR2 from the germline V gene are SGDLS and YYNGEE. CDR3 bases: TGTGCCAGCAGCCTCCTTCCCTCTAGCACAGATACGCAGTATTTT. Its protein is CASSLLPSSTDTQYF.

The chain recombines TRBV6-1 with TRBJ1-2; unclear D gene. The CDR3 runs to 14 residues. V was clipped by 0 bases and J by 1 base, with 6 bases between them. CDR1 and CDR2 (germline): MNHNS, SASEGT. In DNA, the CDR3 is TGTGCCAGCAGTGAAGCCGGGGATAACTATGGCTACACCTTC. Its protein product is CASSEAGDNYGYTF.

The chain carries TRBV5-4 and TRBJ2-5; D remains ambiguous. Germline V gives CDR1 SGHNT, CDR2 YYREEE (reference sequence). The germline V and J ends were trimmed by 0 bases and 2 bases, with 11 bases remaining between them. The CDR3 contains 15 residues. The CDR3 here is CASSLAVATQETQYF. CDR3 sequence (DNA): TGTGCCAGCAGCTTGGCCGTGGCGACACAAGAGACCCAGTACTTC.

This clone has only a few counts. The V and J genes are TRBV11-1 and TRBJ1-1; no clear D. Germline CDR1 reads SGHAT; CDR2 reads FQDESV (reference sequence). Trimming took 5 bases from V and 0 from J, leaving 7 bases between them. The CDR3 runs 13 residues. This CDR3 is CASSQRMNTEAFF. CDR3 DNA sequence: TGTGCCAGCAGCCAGAGGATGAACACTGAAGCTTTCTTT.

This clone came up once. The V and J genes are TRBV4-1 and TRBJ2-5; 7 bases agree with TRBD2. Per germline, CDR1 MGHRA and CDR2 YSYEKL. V gave up 4 bases and J gave up 5 bases; unmatched junction bases: 7. The CDR3 sequence is 14 residues long. CDR3 region: CASSRAGDRETQYF. For the CDR3, the DNA is TGCGCCAGCAGCCGTGCGGGAGATCGGGAGACCCAGTACTTC.

V gene TRBV3-1 (or the pseudogene TRBV3-2) combines with J gene TRBJ2-2, with 9 bases fitting TRBD2. CDR1 and CDR2 from the germline V gene are LGHDT and YNNKEL (reference sequence). V was pared by 3 bases and J by 4 bases, with 9 bases of the junction left unmatched. The CDR3 is 17 amino acids. The CDR3: CASSHSLAGTRTGELFF. For the CDR3, the DNA is TGTGCCAGCAGCCACAGTCTAGCGGGGACTCGCACCGGGGAGCTGTTTTTT.

This chain connects TRBV7-2 to TRBJ2-5; the match to TRBD2 covers 9 bases. Losses at the gene ends were 1 base for V and 0 bases for J; bases not matched to a gene: 3. The CDR3 sequence is 16 residues long. CDR1 SGHTA and CDR2 FQGNSA come from the germline V gene. CDR3 protein: CASSLGTSVHQETQYF. Written as DNA, the CDR3 is TGTGCCAGCAGCTTAGGGACTAGCGTGCACCAAGAGACCCAGTACTTC.

The chain uses TRBV2 and TRBJ1-1, with D possibly TRBD1 on 6 matching bases. The CDR3 is 13 amino acids. V lost 3 bases, J lost 6 bases, and 11 bases lay in between. Germline lookup yields CDR1 SNHLY and CDR2 FYNNEI. CDR3 region: CASSDAGTPEAFF. The CDR3 nucleotides read TGTGCCAGCAGTGACGCCGGGACACCTGAAGCTTTCTTT. The whole variable domain, filled in from reference TRBV2 and TRBJ1-1, reads EPEVTQTPSHQVTQMGQEVILRCVPISNHLYFYWYRQILGQKVEFLVSFYNNEISEKSEIFDDQFSVERPDGSNFTLKIRSTKLEDSAMYFCASSDAGTPEAFFGQGTRLTVV.

The chain is built from TRBV5-6 and TRBJ1-5; no clear D gene. The CDR3 spans 15 residues. Between the trimmed V and J ends, which lost 0 bases and 9 bases, there was a span of 16 bases. CDR1 and CDR2 (germline): SGHDT, YYEEEE. CDR3 residues: CASSLGTWSGWPQHF. The CDR3 DNA sequence: TGTGCCAGCAGCTTGGGAACTTGGAGCGGGTGGCCCCAGCATTTT.

The chain is built from TRBV10-2 and TRBJ2-1; 15 bases map to TRBD2. Germline loops: CDR1 WSHSY, CDR2 SAAADI. This CDR3 has 14 amino acids. The ends lost 6 bases at V and 10 bases at J; junction bases unmatched: 4. The CDR3 is CASSGLAGGREQFF. The CDR3 bases are TGCGCCAGCAGCGGACTAGCGGGGGGGCGGGAGCAGTTCTTC.

The V call is TRBV19, the J call TRBJ2-7; TRBD1 matches at 8 bases. Germline-derived CDR1 and CDR2 are LNHDA and SQIVND (reference sequence). The ends lost 4 bases at V and 0 bases at J; junction bases unmatched: 20. The CDR3 is 20 amino acids. In nucleotides, the CDR3 is TGTGCCAGTAGTAGAACAGGGGGTACCGGGGCGTTCTGGACCTCCTACGAGCAGTACTTC. Translated, it gives CASSRTGGTGAFWTSYEQYF.

The V call is TRBV2, the J call TRBJ1-1; D is perhaps TRBD1 (5 bases). From germline, CDR1 is SNHLY and CDR2 FYNNEI. The CDR3 length is 13 residues. Deletions cut 3 bases from V and 3 bases from J, with 8 bases between. CDR3 residues: CASSDRGDTEAFF. The DNA of the CDR3 is TGTGCCAGCAGTGACCGGGGGGACACTGAAGCTTTCTTT.

The V call is TRBV11-2, the J call TRBJ2-5, with 12 bases that match TRBD2. The V gene end was trimmed by 4 bases and the J gene end by 9 bases; junction bases not matched to a gene: 9. The germline V gene has CDR1 SGHAT and CDR2 FQNNGV. The CDR3 contains 15 residues. CDR3: CASSSGTSGPKPQYF. The CDR3 DNA follows: TGTGCCAGCAGCTCCGGGACTAGCGGGCCCAAGCCCCAGTACTTC.

The V gene is TRBV5-1, the J gene TRBJ1-1; no reliable D call. CDR1 SGHRS and CDR2 YFSETQ come from the germline V gene. V was pared by 4 bases and J by 0 bases, with 13 bases between. The CDR3 is made up of 15 amino acids. The CDR3 DNA sequence: TGCGCCAGCAGCCCCGTTGAGCCCATGAACACTGAAGCTTTCTTT. Translated: CASSPVEPMNTEAFF.

This chain joins TRBV7-8 and TRBJ1-2; D gene ambiguous. Germline V lookup: CDR1 SGHVS, CDR2 FQNEAQ. This CDR3 comprises 16 residues. Trimming pared 2 bases from V and 4 bases from J, leaving 17 bases between. The CDR3 spells CASSLSPAVGSYGYTF. In DNA form, the CDR3 reads TGTGCCAGCAGCTTATCTCCTGCGGTCGGCAGCTATGGCTACACCTTC.

On this clone: At one end the junction does not follow the germline gene, possibly because of a read error. This rearrangement joins TRBV11-2 to TRBJ2-1; D perhaps matches TRBD2 (5 bases). The CDR3 loop spans 12 amino acids. Germline V lookup: CDR1 SGHAT, CDR2 FQNNGV. The CDR3 bases are TGTGCCAGCAGCTTTTGGGAGCCACAAGTGATCTTC. Translated, it gives CASSFWEPQVIF.

This clone has only one observation. V usage is TRBV4-1 and J usage is TRBJ1-4; D is ambiguous. Trimming stripped 0 bases from V and 4 bases from J, with 6 bases between. The CDR3 length is 14 residues. Germline V CDR1 and CDR2: MGHRA, YSYEKL. CDR3 DNA sequence: TGCGCCAGCAGCCAAGAGTCTGTTAATGAAAAACTGTTTTTT. The encoded protein is CASSQESVNEKLFF.

This chain connects TRBV6-5 to TRBJ1-1; D gene unclear. Germline loops: CDR1 MNHEY, CDR2 SVGAGI. This CDR3 region has 13 residues. V was cut by 2 bases and J by 7 bases, with 11 bases left in between. DNA of the CDR3: TGTGCCAGCAGTTACGGGTATGCAGGTGAAGCTTTCTTT. This codes for CASSYGYAGEAFF.

The chain employs TRBV7-9 and TRBJ2-1; 9 bases align to TRBD2. After removal of 6 bases from V and 3 bases from J, the junction contained 6 bases not matched to a gene. CDR3 size: 15 residues. Germline CDR1 reads SEHNR; CDR2 reads FQNEAQ (reference sequence). The CDR3, as DNA: TGTGCCAGCAGGCCTGCGGGAGGGGGCTACAATGAGCAGTTCTTC. It specifies CASRPAGGGYNEQFF.

The chain couples TRBV19 to TRBJ1-2; a weak D match, TRBD1 (6 bases). Trimming took 7 bases from V and 8 from J, leaving 20 bases between them. In germline, CDR1 is LNHDA, CDR2 SQIVND (reference sequence). The CDR3 has 14 residues. This CDR3 is CASNSRDTRRGYTF. The CDR3 DNA is TGTGCCAGTAACTCCCGGGACACCCGCCGGGGCTACACCTTC.

This clone was recorded at least ten times. This chain links TRBV3-1 (or the pseudogene TRBV3-2) with TRBJ2-3; D ambiguous. There are 14 residues in the CDR3. Trimming removed 3 bases at V and 0 bases at J, with 7 bases between. Germline CDR1 reads LGHDT; CDR2 reads YNNKEL (reference sequence). DNA for the CDR3: TGTGCCAGCAGCCATCCTAAGAGCACAGATACGCAGTATTTT. It encodes CASSHPKSTDTQYF.

This rearrangement joins TRBV5-1 to TRBJ1-4, with D hard to call. The CDR3 is 13 residues long. The germline V gene encodes CDR1 SGHRS and CDR2 YFSETQ. V was trimmed by 7 bases and J by 0 bases, leaving 7 bases between them. The CDR3 here is CASRSATNEKLFF. The CDR3 DNA reads TGCGCCAGCCGCTCTGCAACTAATGAAAAACTGTTTTTT.

This sequence joins TRBV5-1 and TRBJ1-1, with D possibly matching TRBD1 (6 bases). This CDR3 spans 16 amino acids. V gave up 5 bases and J gave up 3 bases, with 20 bases separating them. The V gene's germline CDR1 is SGHRS and CDR2 YFSETQ. Here the CDR3 reads CASRLRGAESHTEAFF. CDR3 DNA sequence: TGCGCCAGCAGGCTGCGGGGGGCTGAGAGTCACACTGAAGCTTTCTTT.